The clone carrying this TCR beta chain appeared a single time. The CDR3 loop spans 15 amino acids. Germline CDR1 reads KGHSH; CDR2 reads LQKENI. Deletions cut 3 bases from V and 7 bases from J, with 16 bases between. The data were obtained in a study of blood T cell repertoires in COVID-19. Study-level background: COVID-19 samples collected from the United States, Italy and Spain covered acute and convalescent phases. Sample material is recorded as cDNA or gDNA derived from T cells, B-cell-depleted T cells, or PBMCs.

Methods used by the authors: Amplification of reference gene primers provided the estimated nucleated cell counts. Using immunoSEQ multiplex PCR, the repertoire was profiled, and TCRdb retains in-frame clones only, with some absent. The DNA gave D and trimming, while V, J and clone size come from that table. The sample shows about 150,000 clones, 70% to 90% of them seen only once. The receptor comes from a man between 65 and 80 years old with acute or convalescent COVID-19. The chain is built from TRBV18 and TRBJ1-5; D perhaps matches TRBD1 (6 bases). Sequencing was carried out using peripheral blood. The CDR3 protein is CASSPNRDGLQPQHF. The DNA of the CDR3 is TGTGCCAGCTCACCTAACAGGGATGGCCTACAGCCCCAGCATTTT.